This T cell receptor (beta chain) was found in a study of T cell responses to AZD1222 COVID-19 vaccine. Assay: immunoSEQ multiplex PCR; the TCRdb copy retains only in-frame clones and omits some. The table lists more than 95,000 clones, 88% of them singletons. As concerns this clone: No antigen is known for it.

The CDR3 length is 14 residues. CDR1 LGHNA and CDR2 YNFKEQ come from the germline V gene. The V end lost 1 base, the J end lost 6 bases, and 10 bases lay between the germline ends. Study results and caveats: Spike was spanned by vaccine-associated CD4 TCRs, which were dominant at 160-218 and 743-854. The study found Spike-specific TCR breadth and depth rose after two AZD1222 doses. Sampling captured repertoires only after the peak T cell response.

The input for sequencing was peripheral blood, taken on day 0 of AZD1222 vaccination. This sequence joins TRBV4-2 and TRBJ2-1, with D hard to call. This clonotype was obtained from an adult in good health. For the CDR3, the DNA is TGTGCCAGCAGCCAAGGGATCGACGTCAATGAGCAGTTCTTC. It is translated as CASSQGIDVNEQFF.